This T cell receptor beta chain was recorded in a study of shared clonotypes between healthy human individuals. Study-wide results and caveats: Tissue TCR repertoires likely differ from these blood-only repertoires. A few donors had approximately 4.6% of their naive CD4 clonotypes in common.

With respect to this clone: Its antigen is unidentified.

Germline V gene data show CDR1 as MNHEY and CDR2 as SMNVEV (reference sequence). This CDR3 has 16 amino acids. V lost 2 bases, J lost 3 bases, and 3 bases stayed unmatched. TCRdb's table, derived via immunoSEQ multiplex PCR, lists solely in-frame clones and lacks some. The table shows about 980,000 clones, with about 80% occurring only once. The V and J genes are TRBV27 and TRBJ2-7; 14 bases match TRBD2. This TCR was recovered from a man aged 18 to 30 in good health. Sequencing used memory CD4+ T cells sorted from blood. Subset denoted: CD45RA-negative fraction. DNA of the CDR3: TGTGCCAGCAGTTTACCCGGGACTAGCGGGAGCTACGAGCAGTACTTC. It specifies CASSLPGTSGSYEQYF.